The present T cell receptor (beta chain) was sequenced within a study of cytomegalovirus exposure and HLA in healthy donors. V shed 3 bases and J shed 8 bases, with 13 bases lying between them. This CDR3 is 13 amino acids long. Germline V lookup: CDR1 SGHNT, CDR2 YENEEA. Use of 60 Vbeta and 13 Jbeta primers characterized the PCR. TCRdb's table, derived via immunoSEQ multiplex PCR, lists solely in-frame clones and lacks some. The repertoire holds about 140,000 clones, roughly three fifths seen once, with approximately 1.7% in the top ten. The TCR was taken from a male donor in good health and CMV-seronegative. The V gene is TRBV11-3, the J gene TRBJ1-1, with D tentatively TRBD1 (5 bases). What was sequenced was PBMCs. For the CDR3, the DNA is TGTGCCAGCAGCTTCCGGGACGGAGGGGAAGCTTTCTTT. Translated: CASSFRDGGEAFF.